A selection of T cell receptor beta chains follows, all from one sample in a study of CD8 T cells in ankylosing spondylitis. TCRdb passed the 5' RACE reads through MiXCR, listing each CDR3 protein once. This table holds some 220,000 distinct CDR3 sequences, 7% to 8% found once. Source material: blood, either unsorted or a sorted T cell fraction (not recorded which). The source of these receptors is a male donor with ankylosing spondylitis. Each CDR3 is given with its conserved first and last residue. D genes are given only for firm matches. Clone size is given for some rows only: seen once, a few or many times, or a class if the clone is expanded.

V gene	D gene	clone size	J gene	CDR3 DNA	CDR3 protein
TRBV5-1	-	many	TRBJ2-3	TGCGCCAGCAGCTTGGTGTCAGGGCATACGCAGTATTTT	CASSLVSGHTQYF
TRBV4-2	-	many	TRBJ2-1	TGTGCCAGCAGCCAAGATACGGTGGAGCAGTTCTTC	CASSQDTVEQFF
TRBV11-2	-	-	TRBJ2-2	TGTGCCAGCAGCTTAGATTCTGGGGGACTGAACACCGGGGAGCTGTTTTTT	CASSLDSGGLNTGELFF
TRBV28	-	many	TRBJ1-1	TGTGCCAGCAGTTTCCTGCCGGCAGGGATGAACACTGAAGCTTTCTTT	CASSFLPAGMNTEAFF
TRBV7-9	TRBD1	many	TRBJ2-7	TGCGCCAGCAGCCCAGGGGGCTACGAGCAGTACTTC	CASSPGGYEQYF
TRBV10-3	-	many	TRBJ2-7	TGTGCCATCAGTGAGTCGACTGCCTACGAGCAGTACTTC	CAISESTAYEQYF
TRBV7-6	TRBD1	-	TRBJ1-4	TGTGCCAGCAGCCCGGACAGGAGGAAAGAAAAACTGTTTTTT	CASSPDRRKEKLFF
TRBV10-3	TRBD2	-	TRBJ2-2	TGTGCCATCACCGGGACTAGCCTCACCGGGGAGCTGTTTTTT	CAITGTSLTGELFF
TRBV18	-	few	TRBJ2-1	TGTGCCAGCTCCCCCAGGGGCGACCGAAGGGACAATGAGCAGTTCTTC	CASSPRGDRRDNEQFF
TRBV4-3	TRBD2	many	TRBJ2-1	TGCGCCAGCAGCCGCGAACTAGCGGGAGGGGTCGGTGAGCAGTTCTTC	CASSRELAGGVGEQFF
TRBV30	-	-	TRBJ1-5	TGTGCCTCTGCGAGTACGGGTAGCAATCAGCCCCAGCATTTT	CASASTGSNQPQHF